Below are 24 T cell receptor beta chains sequenced from a single sample in a study of blood T cell repertoires in COVID-19. Libraries were prepared by immunoSEQ multiplex PCR; TCRdb keeps only in-frame clonotypes and omits some of them. The sample includes about 160,000 clones, approximately 87% of them seen just once. Input material: peripheral blood. The receptors stem from a woman aged 70-85 years with acute or convalescent COVID-19.

This clone has only a few counts. The chain is built from TRBV7-2 and TRBJ2-3; 9 nucleotides match TRBD1. From germline, CDR1 is SGHTA and CDR2 FQGNSA. The CDR3 spans 17 residues. Trimming cost V 2 bases and J 1 base; bases outside gene matches: 7. The CDR3 protein is CASSLKQGAIGTDTQYF. The CDR3 coding sequence is TGTGCCAGCAGCTTAAAACAGGGGGCGATTGGCACAGATACGCAGTATTTT. Full variable domain (remainder filled in from reference TRBV7-2 and TRBJ2-3): GAGVSQSPSNKVTEKGKDVELRCDPISGHTALYWYRQSLGQGLEFLIYFQGNSAPDKSGLPSDRFSAERTGGSVSTLTIQRTQQEDSAVYLCASSLKQGAIGTDTQYFGPGTRLTVL.

The rearrangement uses TRBV19 and TRBJ2-7, with D perhaps matching TRBD1 (6 bases). The germline CDR1 and CDR2 sequences are LNHDA and SQIVND (reference sequence). Between the trimmed V and J ends, which lost 4 bases and 2 bases, there was a span of 9 bases. The CDR3 runs to 13 residues. CDR3 in amino acids: CASSNRVAYEQYF. Here the CDR3 DNA reads TGTGCCAGTAGTAACAGGGTTGCCTACGAGCAGTACTTC.

The chain links TRBV29-1 to TRBJ1-1; TRBD1 agrees at 8 bases. With V trimmed by 0 bases and J by 0 bases, 6 bases remained unmatched. This CDR3 spans 16 amino acids. Germline CDR1 SQVTM, CDR2 ANQGSEA. The CDR3 sequence: CSVEEARGRMNTEAFF. CDR3 nucleotides: TGCAGCGTTGAAGAAGCCAGGGGGCGAATGAACACTGAAGCTTTCTTT.

The gene calls are TRBV24-1 and TRBJ2-3, with TRBD2 identical over 14 bases. V was clipped by 9 bases and J by 4 bases; unmatched bases: 2. The V gene's germline CDR1 is KGHDR and CDR2 SFDVKD. The CDR3 contains 14 residues. Written as DNA, the CDR3 is TGTGCCACCGGGACTAGCGGGAGCGCAGATACGCAGTATTTT. As protein: CATGTSGSADTQYF.

The chain is built from TRBV5-1 and TRBJ2-2, with 12 bases matching TRBD2. The CDR3 sequence is 18 residues long. The ends lost 4 bases at V and 5 bases at J; junction bases unmatched: 12. Germline V gene data show CDR1 as SGHRS and CDR2 as YFSETQ. CDR3 protein: CASSRPSLAGGRTGELFF. The CDR3 coding sequence is TGCGCCAGCAGCAGGCCCTCTCTAGCGGGGGGGCGGACCGGGGAGCTGTTTTTT.

This rearrangement joins TRBV15 to TRBJ2-1, with a possible D match to TRBD2 (5 bases). Germline V gives CDR1 LNHNV, CDR2 YYDKDF (reference sequence). V lost 5 bases to trimming and J lost 2 bases, with 13 bases between them. CDR3 length: 15 amino acids. Here the CDR3 DNA reads TGTGCCACCAGCCGATACCGGGGTGCCTACAATGAGCAGTTCTTC. It encodes CATSRYRGAYNEQFF.

The J gene is TRBJ2-5, the V gene TRBV30; possibly TRBD2 for D (5 bases). The V end lost 0 bases, the J end lost 7 bases, and 15 bases lay between the germline ends. The germline V gene encodes CDR1 GTSNPN and CDR2 SVGIG (reference sequence). This CDR3 has 14 residues. CDR3 in DNA: TGTGCCTGGAGTGTTGGAGGTACATTGGGGACCCAGTACTTC. As protein: CAWSVGGTLGTQYF.

The V call is TRBV18, the J call TRBJ1-1, with a possible D match to TRBD1 (5 bases). There are 22 residues in the CDR3. Germline V gene lookup returns CDR1 KGHSH and CDR2 LQKENI. Trimming removed 8 bases from V and 4 bases from J, with 41 bases in between. The CDR3 DNA follows: TGTGCCAGCCGATTGCTTTGGGGACCCGGGAGGCCGGGAGAGATCCAGATCACTGAAGCTTTCTTT. It translates to CASRLLWGPGRPGEIQITEAFF.

The chain links TRBV15 to TRBJ1-2; 7 bases agree with TRBD1. V was pared by 3 bases and J by 5 bases, with 12 bases of the junction left unmatched. The CDR3 consists of 16 residues. CDR1 is LNHNV, CDR2 YYDKDF, per germline (reference sequence). This CDR3 is CATSRERDGTVYGYTF. CDR3 bases: TGTGCCACCAGCAGGGAAAGAGACGGGACAGTTTATGGCTACACCTTC.

This clone has a handful of counts. The rearrangement joins TRBV2 to TRBJ1-5; D might be TRBD1 (5 bases). Germline CDR1 SNHLY, CDR2 FYNNEI. V dropped 3 bases and J dropped 5 bases, with 11 bases sitting between them. The CDR3 sequence is 14 residues long. For the CDR3, the DNA is TGTGCCAGCAGTGAGGTGACAGATGATCAGCCCCAGCATTTT. Translation gives CASSEVTDDQPQHF.

V and J are TRBV18 and TRBJ2-1, with 14 positions matching TRBD2. Trimming took 3 bases from V and 0 from J; bases not matched to a gene: 4. CDR1 and CDR2 from the germline V gene are KGHSH and LQKENI. This CDR3 contains 18 residues. The CDR3 is CASSPPGTSGSSYNEQFF. The CDR3 nucleotides are TGTGCCAGCTCACCTCCCGGGACTAGCGGGAGCTCCTACAATGAGCAGTTCTTC.

J is TRBJ1-1 and V is TRBV3-1 (or the pseudogene TRBV3-2), with D unresolved. The length of the CDR3 is 15 residues. Looked up from germline, CDR1 is LGHDT and CDR2 is YNNKEL (reference sequence). The V gene lost 4 bases and the J gene lost 4 bases, with 16 bases spanning the gap. The CDR3 here is CASSPVPFGVTEAFF. CDR3 bases: TGTGCCAGCAGCCCAGTACCGTTCGGGGTCACTGAAGCTTTCTTT.

The rearrangement joins TRBV14 to TRBJ1-2; D might be TRBD1 (6 bases). This CDR3 comprises 17 residues. The V and J ends lost 1 base and 4 bases respectively, with 19 bases between them. Germline V gene lookup returns CDR1 SGHDN and CDR2 FVKESK. CDR3 protein: CASSQVGAQGIGYGYTF. The CDR3 nucleotides are TGTGCCAGCAGCCAAGTTGGAGCGCAGGGGATTGGCTATGGCTACACCTTC.

The CDR3 protein is CASSLAGAQFF. Here the CDR3 DNA reads TGTGCCAGCAGCTTAGCGGGAGCGCAGTTCTTC. The J gene is TRBJ2-1, the V gene TRBV7-6; maybe TRBD2 (5 bases). The germline V gene encodes CDR1 SGHVS and CDR2 FNYEAQ. The CDR3 spans 11 residues. Trimming shortened V by 0 bases and J by 12 bases, and 6 bases separated the two germline ends.

The V gene is TRBV7-9, the J gene TRBJ2-3; a weak D match, TRBD2 (6 bases). Germline V lookup: CDR1 SEHNR, CDR2 FQNEAQ (reference sequence). The CDR3 has 15 amino acids. Trimming removed 2 bases from V and 0 bases from J, with 9 bases in between. This chain's CDR3 is CASSLRGGSTDTQYF. The CDR3 bases are TGTGCCAGCAGCTTACGGGGAGGTAGCACAGATACGCAGTATTTT.

The CDR3 bases are TGTGCCAGCAGTTACTCGATGGGGCAACCCAACACCGGGGAGCTGTTTTTT. The encoded protein is CASSYSMGQPNTGELFF. The chain uses TRBV6-2 or TRBV6-3 and TRBJ2-2; D possibly corresponds to TRBD1 (5 bases). Deletions cut 0 bases from V and 2 bases from J, with 13 bases between. Germline V gene data show CDR1 as MNHEY and CDR2 as SVGEGT. The CDR3 has 17 residues.

Comments on this clone: Other DNA sequences within the sample encode an identical CDR3. This chain's CDR3 is CASSRRQGYNEQFF. CDR3 bases: TGTGCCAGCAGTCGTCGACAGGGATACAATGAGCAGTTCTTC. This chain links TRBV7-2 with TRBJ2-1; 7 nucleotides align to TRBD1. Germline CDR1 reads SGHTA; CDR2 reads FQGNSA. The CDR3 extends over 14 amino acids. V dropped 6 bases and J dropped 4; count of bases not matched to a gene: 6.

This chain connects TRBV2 to TRBJ1-2; possibly TRBD1 for D (5 bases). Germline V gene data show CDR1 as SNHLY and CDR2 as FYNNEI. Trimming left V 6 bases short and J 4 bases short, with 12 bases between. CDR3 length equals 13 residues. CDR3 DNA: TGTGCCAGCAGGGGGGGGATGCGCTATGGCTACACCTTC. The encoded protein is CASRGGMRYGYTF.

This clone was seen only a few times. The chain employs TRBV5-1 and TRBJ1-2, with D unresolved. V gave up 0 bases and J gave up 2 bases, with 11 bases separating them. The CDR3 has 15 amino acids. The germline CDR1 and CDR2 sequences are SGHRS and YFSETQ. In DNA form, the CDR3 reads TGCGCCAGCAGCTTGGAGGCGGCCGGGAACTATGGCTACACCTTC. Protein sequence: CASSLEAAGNYGYTF.

The rearrangement uses TRBV7-2 and TRBJ1-1; 10 nucleotides line up with TRBD1. Germline-derived CDR1 and CDR2 are SGHTA and FQGNSA. V lost 1 base, J lost 1 base, and 9 bases stayed unmatched. There are 18 residues in the CDR3. This CDR3 reads CASSLGRDRGLSNTEAFF. The CDR3 bases are TGTGCCAGCAGCTTAGGCCGGGACAGGGGTCTGTCGAACACTGAAGCTTTCTTT.

V gene TRBV7-2 combines with J gene TRBJ2-5, with 8 bases aligning to TRBD1. In germline, CDR1 is SGHTA, CDR2 FQGNSA. CDR3 length: 15 residues. V lost 1 base and J lost 4; bases outside the gene matches: 5. The CDR3 reads CASSLGWTGPETQYF. In DNA, the CDR3 is TGTGCCAGCAGCTTAGGTTGGACAGGGCCAGAGACCCAGTACTTC.

A note on this clone: Sequence at one end of the junction differs from germline and may be a read error. This chain uses TRBV5-6 with TRBJ1-6, with D possibly TRBD1 on 5 matching bases. This CDR3 spans 13 amino acids. CDR1 SGHDT and CDR2 YYEEEE come from the germline V gene. CDR3 loop: CASSFTASGIIGF. CDR3 coding DNA: TGTGCCAGCAGCTTTACGGCATCAGGGATTATCGGTTTT.

The chain has TRBV2 and TRBJ1-4; maybe TRBD1 (5 bases). The CDR3 has 16 residues. Germline lookup yields CDR1 SNHLY and CDR2 FYNNEI. V shed 6 bases and J shed 5 bases, with 19 bases lying between them. The DNA for the CDR3 is TGTGCCAGCAGCCCGACTGGAGGGGCGAGGAATGAAAAACTGTTTTTT. Protein: CASSPTGGARNEKLFF.

This clone was picked up a small number of times. This chain connects TRBV5-1 to TRBJ1-6, with 7 bases lining up with TRBD1. Germline CDR1 and CDR2: SGHRS and YFSETQ. Trimming took 6 bases from V and 8 from J; bases not matched to a gene: 8. The CDR3 is 14 amino acids. CDR3 sequence: CASTRGEGDSPLHF. The CDR3 nucleotides read TGCGCCAGCACCAGGGGGGAAGGGGATTCACCCCTCCACTTT. Looking up the rest from reference TRBV5-1 and TRBJ1-6 gives the full variable domain: KAGVTQTPRYLIKTRGQQVTLSCSPISGHRSVSWYQQTPGQGLQFLFEYFSETQRNKGNFPGRFSGRQFSNSRSEMNVSTLELGDSALYLCASTRGEGDSPLHFGNGTRLTVT.